This record concerns one TCR beta chain sequence. The antigen remains unidentified. This entry comes from a study of human CD8 memory T cell subsets. Regarding the study as a whole: Similarly high diversity was seen in stem-like memory and precursor exhausted T cells, but not in effector memory cells. Stem-like memory T cell repertoires barely overlapped those of precursor exhausted T cells.

The PBMC were taken from buffy coats given by healthy donors. The authors made TCR beta libraries using UMI-labeled 5' RACE. Using the 5' RACE reads, TCRdb records one entry per CDR3 protein without DNA. This table holds 4,500 to 6,500 distinct CDR3 sequences. Germline CDR1 and CDR2: SGHNT and YENEEA. This CDR3 has 12 amino acids. This sequence joins TRBV11-3 and TRBJ2-7. The clonotype originates from a human donor in good health. Sequencing was done on a sample of CD8+ T cells from PBMCs. The CDR3 spells CASSGNGDEQYF.